These T cell receptor beta chains were read from a single sample in a study of glioma-infiltrating T cells. TCRdb independently ran MiXCR on the multiplex PCR reads; one entry per CDR3 protein. The table has roughly 100,000 distinct CDR3 sequences, around 28% seen once; the top ten hold approximately 43%. Sequenced input: glioma tissue, nonneoplastic brain tissue, or PBMCs (not recorded which). These receptors came from a human donor with low-grade glioma or glioblastoma, undergoing nonglioma brain surgery, or in good health (not recorded which). Both conserved end residues are part of each CDR3. Fields, in order: D gene, clone size, J gene, V gene, CDR3 protein, CDR3 DNA. A D gene is named only where the DNA matches it firmly. Clone size appears in some rows only: once, few, many, or a class for an expanded clone.

D: .
size: many
J: TRBJ1-1
V: TRBV19
CDR3: CASTRDRGTEAFF
DNA: TGTGCCAGTACACGCGATCGGGGTACTGAAGCTTTCTTT

D: .
size: .
J: TRBJ2-7
V: TRBV18
CDR3: CASSIGQNYEQYF
DNA: TGTGCCAGCTCAATCGGACAGAACTACGAGCAGTACTTC

D: .
size: .
J: TRBJ2-7
V: TRBV29-1
CDR3: CSVDRANEQYF
DNA: TGCAGCGTTGATCGGGCCAACGAGCAGTACTTC

D: .
size: many
J: TRBJ1-1
V: TRBV5-1
CDR3: CASSPQTGGNEAFF
DNA: TGCGCCAGCAGCCCCCAAACGGGAGGGAATGAAGCTTTCTTT

D: .
size: many
J: TRBJ1-4
V: TRBV7-7
CDR3: CASSPTGSEKLFF
DNA: TGTGCTAGCAGCCCCACTGGCAGTGAAAAACTGTTTTTT

D: .
size: .
J: TRBJ1-6
V: TRBV3-1
CDR3: CASSQESLPPLHF
DNA: TGTGCCAGCAGCCAAGAGTCGCTTCCCCCCCTCCACTTT

D: TRBD1
size: once
J: TRBJ1-3
V: TRBV4-1
CDR3: CASSQVGDSGSGNTIYF
DNA: TGCGCCAGCAGCCAAGTAGGGGACAGCGGCTCTGGAAACACCATATATTTT

D: TRBD2
size: .
J: TRBJ2-3
V: TRBV27
CDR3: CASSQDGFGGAGDTQYF
DNA: TGTGCCAGCAGCCAAGATGGGTTCGGGGGGGCCGGAGATACGCAGTATTTT

D: .
size: .
J: TRBJ1-1
V: TRBV20-1
CDR3: CSARTGQGTNSEAFF
DNA: TGCAGTGCCCGGACGGGGCAAGGGACGAACAGTGAAGCTTTCTTT

D: .
size: many
J: TRBJ1-2
V: TRBV28
CDR3: CALRADSNYGYTF
DNA: TGTGCCCTCCGGGCAGACTCTAACTATGGCTACACCTTC

D: TRBD2
size: .
J: TRBJ2-2
V: TRBV4-3
CDR3: CASSQEPAGGSNTGELFF
DNA: TGCGCCAGCAGCCAAGAACCAGCGGGGGGCTCGAACACCGGGGAGCTGTTTTTT

D: TRBD1
size: .
J: TRBJ1-2
V: TRBV5-1
CDR3: CASSERTGHYGYTF
DNA: TGCGCCAGCAGCGAACGGACAGGGCACTATGGCTACACCTTC

D: TRBD1
size: .
J: TRBJ2-7
V: TRBV5-1
CDR3: CASSSGTGLEQYF
DNA: TGCGCCAGCAGCTCCGGGACAGGGCTCGAGCAGTACTTC

D: .
size: many
J: TRBJ2-5
V: TRBV2
CDR3: CASSEVYGQETQYF
DNA: TGTGCCAGCAGTGAAGTTTACGGCCAAGAGACCCAGTACTTC

D: TRBD2
size: few
J: TRBJ2-5
V: TRBV19
CDR3: CASNGGGEETQYF
DNA: TGTGCCAGTAATGGGGGGGGGGAAGAGACCCAGTACTTC

D: .
size: .
J: TRBJ1-1
V: TRBV12-3/TRBV12-4
CDR3: CASSPLKLRGTEAFF
DNA: TGTGCCAGCAGTCCCCTTAAACTGAGAGGCACTGAAGCTTTCTTT

D: TRBD2
size: .
J: TRBJ2-7
V: TRBV28
CDR3: CASSSGGLSEQYF
DNA: TGTGCCAGCAGTAGCGGGGGGCTGAGCGAGCAGTACTTC

D: .
size: few
J: TRBJ1-3
V: TRBV11-1
CDR3: CASSQDSDFSGNTIYF
DNA: TGTGCCAGCAGCCAAGATTCGGATTTCTCTGGAAACACCATATATTTT

D: .
size: medium-sized
J: TRBJ2-7
V: TRBV7-8
CDR3: CASSLPPYEQYF
DNA: TGTGCCAGCAGCCTCCCCCCCTACGAGCAGTACTTC

D: .
size: many
J: TRBJ2-5
V: TRBV28
CDR3: CASSLELAQYF
DNA: TGTGCCAGCAGTTTGGAATTAGCCCAGTACTTC

D: .
size: many
J: TRBJ1-3
V: TRBV12-5
CDR3: CASGPLQGPGNTIYF
DNA: TGTGCTAGTGGCCCTTTACAGGGACCTGGAAACACCATATATTTT

D: .
size: .
J: TRBJ2-3
V: TRBV29-1
CDR3: CSVIRMDTQYF
DNA: TGCAGCGTTATCCGGATGGATACGCAGTATTTT